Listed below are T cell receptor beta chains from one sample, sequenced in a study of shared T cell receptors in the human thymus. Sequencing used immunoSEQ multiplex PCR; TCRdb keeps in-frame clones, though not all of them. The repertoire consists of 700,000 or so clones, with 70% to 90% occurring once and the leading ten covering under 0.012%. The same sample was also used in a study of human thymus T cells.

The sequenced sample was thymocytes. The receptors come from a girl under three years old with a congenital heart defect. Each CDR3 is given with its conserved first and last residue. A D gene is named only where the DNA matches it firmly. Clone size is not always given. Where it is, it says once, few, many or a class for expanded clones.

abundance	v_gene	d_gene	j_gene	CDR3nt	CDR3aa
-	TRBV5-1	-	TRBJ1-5	TGCGCCAGCAGGACCGAACCGGGTGTTAAGCCCCAGCATTTT	CASRTEPGVKPQHF
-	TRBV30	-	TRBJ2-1	TGTGCCTGGAGCGCCGTGGGGGCACATTACAATGAGCAGTTCTTC	CAWSAVGAHYNEQFF
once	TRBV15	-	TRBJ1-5	TGTGCCACCAGCAGAGACAGAAAGAGCAATCAGCCCCAGCATTTT	CATSRDRKSNQPQHF
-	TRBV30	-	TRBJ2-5	TGTGCCTGGAGTGACTCACGGGACTTTAAGACCCAGTACTTC	CAWSDSRDFKTQYF
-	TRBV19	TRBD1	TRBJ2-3	TGTGCCAGTAGTATGTCAGGGGGACACCCTCTCACAGATACGCAGTATTTT	CASSMSGGHPLTDTQYF
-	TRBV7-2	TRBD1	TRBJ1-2	TGTGCCAGCAGCTTTGAGGGGGCGAGTGGCTACACCTTC	CASSFEGASGYTF
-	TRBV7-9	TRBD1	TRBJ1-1	TGTGCCAGCAGCCCAACAGACAGGGGACAAGCTTTCTTT	CASSPTDRGQAFF
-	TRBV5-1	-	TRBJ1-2	TGCGCCAGCAGCCTGAGGGAGGGGAGCTATGGCTACACCTTC	CASSLREGSYGYTF
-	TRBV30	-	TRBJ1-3	TGTGCCTGGAGTCCTTTTCCCTCTGGAAACACCATATATTTT	CAWSPFPSGNTIYF
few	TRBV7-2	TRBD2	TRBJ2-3	TGTGCCAGCAGGGGGACTAGCGCTAGGTCAGATACGCAGTATTTT	CASRGTSARSDTQYF
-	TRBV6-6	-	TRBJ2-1	TGTGCCAGCAGTTACCAGGGCGCCCCGTACAATGAGCAGTTCTTC	CASSYQGAPYNEQFF
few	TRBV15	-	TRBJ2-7	TGTGCCACCAGCAGACCTCTTAAAGGAGGCTCCTACGAGCAGTACTTC	CATSRPLKGGSYEQYF
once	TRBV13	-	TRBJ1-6	TGTGCCAGCAGCTTAATGTGTCAGGGGATGAGTACGGATTTGATGAAAGGAGGTTCACCCCTCCACTTT	CASSLMCQGMSTDLMKGGSPLHF
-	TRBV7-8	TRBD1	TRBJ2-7	TGTGCCAGCAGCCTATTTCGGGGACAGGCGGACGAGCAGTACTTC	CASSLFRGQADEQYF
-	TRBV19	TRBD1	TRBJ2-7	TGTGCCAGTAGTATACCGACGACAGGGAAAGAACTCGAGCAGTACTTC	CASSIPTTGKELEQYF
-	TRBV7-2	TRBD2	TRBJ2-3	TGTGCCAGCAGCTTCGCGAGGAGCGGGGGGGCGGGTGATACGCAGTATTTT	CASSFARSGGAGDTQYF
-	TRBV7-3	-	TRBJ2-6	TGTGCCAGCAGCTCGACAAATCGCACCTCTGGGGCCAACGTCCTGACTTTC	CASSSTNRTSGANVLTF
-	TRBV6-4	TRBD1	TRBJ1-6	TGTGCCAGCATTCCCGACAGGGGCCCTAATAATTCACCCCTCCACTTT	CASIPDRGPNNSPLHF
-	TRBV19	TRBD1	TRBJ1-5	TGTGCCAGTAGTATTGCGGGGGCAGGGGGCATCATCCCGGGTCAGCCCCAGCATTTT	CASSIAGAGGIIPGQPQHF
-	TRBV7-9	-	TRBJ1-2	TGTGCCAGCAGCCTTACGGGGGGCACTAACTATGGCTACACCTTC	CASSLTGGTNYGYTF
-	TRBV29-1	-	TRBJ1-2	TGCAGCGTTGCTGTGAGGTTTAACTATGGCTACACCTTC	CSVAVRFNYGYTF
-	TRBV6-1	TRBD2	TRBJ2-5	TGTGCCAGCAGGCAGACTAGCCCCCAAACCCAGTACTTC	CASRQTSPQTQYF
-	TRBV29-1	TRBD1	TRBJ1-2	TGCAGCGTTGGGGACAGGGGCTGGGGAAACTATGGCTACACCTTC	CSVGDRGWGNYGYTF
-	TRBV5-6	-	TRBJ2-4	TGTGCCAGCAGCTTCCGGACTGCCGACCGGGTGGAGGCCAAAAACATTCAGTACTTC	CASSFRTADRVEAKNIQYF
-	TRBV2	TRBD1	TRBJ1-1	TGTGCCAGCAGCCACAACAGGGGGCGAATCACTGAAGCTTTCTTT	CASSHNRGRITEAFF
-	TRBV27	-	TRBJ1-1	TGTGCCAGCAGTGTTCGACAGATGAACACTGAAGCTTTCTTT	CASSVRQMNTEAFF
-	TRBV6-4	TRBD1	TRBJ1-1	TGTGCCAGGAACCAGGGGGCGCGGACTGAAGCTTTCTTT	CARNQGARTEAFF
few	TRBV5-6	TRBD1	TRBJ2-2	TGTGCCAGCAGCTTGCGGGACAGGGCGAACACCGGGGAGCTGTTTTTT	CASSLRDRANTGELFF
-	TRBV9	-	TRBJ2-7	TGTGCCAGCAGCGTAGGATGGGAGCCGGAGCAGTACTTC	CASSVGWEPEQYF
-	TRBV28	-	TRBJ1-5	TGTGCCAGCAGTTCCCGACGAGAGGATGGCAATCAGCCCCAGCATTTT	CASSSRREDGNQPQHF
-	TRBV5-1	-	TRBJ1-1	TGCGCCAGCAGCTTTCAGACGTTCATAGGGGGAAACACTGAAGCTTTCTTT	CASSFQTFIGGNTEAFF
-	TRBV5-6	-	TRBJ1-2	TGTGCCAGCAGCTTGGCTATCGGGGAGGGCTACACCTTC	CASSLAIGEGYTF
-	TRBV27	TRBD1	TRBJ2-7	TGTGCCAGCAGAACCGGGACAGGTGCCTACGAGCAGTACTTC	CASRTGTGAYEQYF
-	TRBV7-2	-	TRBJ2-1	TGTGCCAGCAGCTTAGATAGCTCCTACAATGAGCAGTTCTTC	CASSLDSSYNEQFF
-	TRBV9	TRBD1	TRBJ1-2	TGTGCCAGCAGCGGAGACAGGGGAAGTACGAGCTACACCTTC	CASSGDRGSTSYTF
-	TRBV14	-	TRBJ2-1	TGTGCCAGCAGCCTTTACCCCCCATCGAGGGGCTGGGGACTCAATGAGCAGTTCTTC	CASSLYPPSRGWGLNEQFF